What follows are 30 T cell receptor beta chains derived from one specimen sequenced in a study of T-cell reconstitution after alpha-beta-depleted transplantation in children. The library targeted TCRbeta and was prepared with unique molecular identifiers. TCRdb itself ran the PCR reads through MiXCR, one entry per CDR3 protein. The sample contains about 980,000 distinct CDR3 sequences, around 30% of which appear only once. The input for sequencing was PBMCs, mostly from graft donor cells, taken 360 days after TCRalphabeta/CD19-depleted stem cell transplant. Source of these receptors: a boy younger than two who had a stem cell transplant for SCID, so the T cells may come from the graft donor.

V usage is TRBV7-8 and J usage is TRBJ2-5; no clear D gene. Germline V gene lookup returns CDR1 SGHVS and CDR2 FQNEAQ. The CDR3 spans 14 residues. The V and J ends lost 2 bases and 5 bases respectively, with 12 bases between them. Here the CDR3 DNA reads TGTGCCAGCAGCTTAAAGGTCGGCAGGGAGACCCAGTACTTC. Translating it yields CASSLKVGRETQYF.

This clonotype was counted between two and nine times. This chain joins TRBV4-1 and TRBJ2-2; the match to TRBD1 covers 10 bases. The CDR3 is 16 amino acids. Germline V CDR1 and CDR2: MGHRA, YSYEKL. V lost 3 bases to trimming and J lost 3 bases; unmatched junction nucleotides: 4. The CDR3 here is CASSHEGTGDTGELFF. CDR3 bases: TGCGCCAGCAGCCATGAAGGGACAGGGGACACCGGGGAGCTGTTTTTT.

The chain carries TRBV7-2 and TRBJ1-1; unclear D gene. The V gene's germline CDR1 is SGHTA and CDR2 FQGNSA. The CDR3 extends over 13 amino acids. Trimming shortened V by 5 bases and J by 0 bases, and 7 bases separated the two germline ends. This chain's CDR3 is CASSADLNTEAFF. In nucleotides, the CDR3 is TGTGCCAGCAGCGCTGACTTGAACACTGAAGCTTTCTTT.

This chain uses TRBV20-1 with TRBJ2-7; the D gene is possibly TRBD2 (6 bases). The CDR3 totals 13 residues. Germline V gene data show CDR1 as DFQATT and CDR2 as SNEGSKA (reference sequence). V was cut by 5 bases and J by 2 bases, with 13 bases left in between. CDR3 in amino acids: CSAARDGPYEQYF. The CDR3 DNA is TGCAGTGCTGCGCGGGACGGCCCCTACGAGCAGTACTTC.

The rearrangement uses TRBV29-1 and TRBJ2-6, with TRBD1 as a possible D gene (6 bases). CDR3 length: 15 amino acids. The V gene lost 6 bases and the J gene lost 0 bases, with 12 bases spanning the gap. Germline V gene data show CDR1 as SQVTM and CDR2 as ANQGSEA. The chain's CDR3 is CSVGGQYSGANVLTF. The CDR3 DNA reads as TGCAGCGTCGGAGGACAGTACTCTGGGGCCAACGTCCTGACTTTC.

This clonotype has more than one count but fewer than ten. Written as DNA, the CDR3 is TGCAGTGCTACTGCTAGCGGGGGAGATACGCAGTATTTT. This gives the protein CSATASGGDTQYF. The chain recombines TRBV20-1 with TRBJ2-3; TRBD2 matches 10 bases. V shed 4 bases and J 5 bases; nucleotides not matched to a gene: 3. Germline values: CDR1 DFQATT, CDR2 SNEGSKA (reference sequence). This CDR3 region has 13 residues.

The chain couples TRBV12-3 or TRBV12-4 to TRBJ2-1, with D perhaps being TRBD1 or TRBD2 (5 bases each). There are 13 residues in the CDR3. Trimming cost V 2 bases and J 8 bases, with 10 bases left between them. In DNA form, the CDR3 reads TGTGCCAGCAGTTTATGGGGGAGAGATGAGCAGTTCTTC. Residues: CASSLWGRDEQFF.

The gene calls are TRBV5-6 and TRBJ2-7; D unclear. Trimming pared 1 base from V and 3 bases from J, leaving 5 bases between. The length of the CDR3 is 12 residues. In germline, CDR1 is SGHDT, CDR2 YYEEEE. The CDR3 DNA sequence: TGTGCCAGCAGCTTGTGGCTCTACGAGCAGTACTTC. Protein product: CASSLWLYEQYF.

V is TRBV7-9 and J is TRBJ1-2; D unclear. V was clipped by 1 base and J by 8 bases, with 11 bases between them. This CDR3 is built from 13 residues. CDR1 and CDR2 from the germline V gene are SEHNR and FQNEAQ (reference sequence). The CDR3 here is CASSLGSGSGYTF. The CDR3, as DNA: TGTGCCAGCAGCTTAGGATCCGGGTCCGGCTACACCTTC.

This chain connects TRBV19 to TRBJ1-1, with D unresolved. The CDR3 sequence is 15 residues long. V was shortened by 5 bases and J by 0 bases, with 13 bases between the two germline ends. Germline V gene data show CDR1 as LNHDA and CDR2 as SQIVND (reference sequence). CDR3 loop: CASSPPLGLNTEAFF. CDR3 coding DNA: TGTGCCAGTAGTCCTCCCCTCGGACTGAACACTGAAGCTTTCTTT.

The chain uses TRBV7-2 and TRBJ2-5, with 12 bases identical to TRBD2. V lost 4 bases, J lost 6 bases, and 6 bases stayed unmatched. Germline V gene data show CDR1 as SGHTA and CDR2 as FQGNSA. The CDR3 loop spans 15 amino acids. Written as DNA, the CDR3 is TGTGCCAGCAGCTATGGACTAGCGGGGTATAAGACCCAGTACTTC. Translated: CASSYGLAGYKTQYF.

The rearrangement uses TRBV20-1 and TRBJ1-3; D might be TRBD1 (5 bases). CDR3 size: 13 residues. With 8 bases removed from V and 0 bases from J, the gap between germline ends came to 11 bases. Germline V gene lookup returns CDR1 DFQATT and CDR2 SNEGSKA (reference sequence). The CDR3 is CSTTGDSGNTIYF. CDR3 nucleotide sequence: TGCAGTACTACAGGCGACTCTGGAAACACCATATATTTT.

This clonotype was counted only a few times. This chain uses TRBV7-2 with TRBJ1-5; D unclear. The V gene lost 5 bases and the J gene lost 6 bases, with 17 bases spanning the gap. CDR3 length equals 15 residues. Per the germline V gene, CDR1 is SGHTA and CDR2 is FQGNSA. CDR3 in amino acids: CASSPEGGRAQPQHF. The CDR3 nucleotides read TGTGCCAGCAGCCCTGAGGGAGGGAGGGCTCAGCCCCAGCATTTT.

This rearrangement joins TRBV4-1 to TRBJ2-6; D not certain. This CDR3 spans 16 amino acids. The ends were cut back, 4 bases at V and 0 bases at J, with 10 bases in the middle. CDR1 and CDR2 from the germline V gene are MGHRA and YSYEKL. CDR3 DNA: TGCGCCAGCAGCCCCGGACGGAGCTCTGGGGCCAACGTCCTGACTTTC. It translates to CASSPGRSSGANVLTF.

This clonotype was counted between two and nine times. The chain recombines TRBV6-1 with TRBJ2-7; 10 nucleotides match TRBD1. The CDR3 runs 15 residues. Per germline, CDR1 MNHNS and CDR2 SASEGT. Trimming took 5 bases from V and 4 from J; bases not matched to a gene: 8. This CDR3 reads CASSTQTGGTYEQYF. CDR3 DNA: TGTGCCAGCAGTACACAGACAGGGGGCACGTACGAGCAGTACTTC.

The gene calls are TRBV5-4 and TRBJ2-7; 11 nucleotides align to TRBD2. From germline, CDR1 is SGHNT and CDR2 YYREEE (reference sequence). The V and J ends lost 6 bases and 5 bases, in that order; junction bases with no gene match: 13. The CDR3 length is 16 residues. DNA of the CDR3: TGTGCCAGCACCCTCCGAACTAGCGGGGGTACGAACGAGCAGTACTTC. Translation gives CASTLRTSGGTNEQYF.

The chain recombines TRBV1 with TRBJ2-2. TRBV1 is an annotated pseudogene. The CDR3 is 14 residues long. CDR3 in amino acids: CTSCKETNTGELFF. The CDR3 DNA follows: TGCACCAGCTGCAAGGAGACGAACACCGGGGAGCTGTTTTTT.

The CDR3 sequence: CASSPLYRGNTEAFF. CDR3 sequence (DNA): TGCGCCAGCAGCCCGCTGTACAGGGGAAACACTGAAGCTTTCTTT. This chain uses TRBV5-1 with TRBJ1-1; TRBD1 matches at 7 bases. The CDR3 sequence is 15 residues long. Germline CDR1 SGHRS, CDR2 YFSETQ. V lost 4 bases and J lost 2; bases outside the gene matches: 8.

J is TRBJ2-4 and V is TRBV7-3; possibly TRBD1 for D (6 bases). The germline V and J ends were trimmed by 5 bases and 10 bases, with 12 bases remaining between them. Germline-derived CDR1 and CDR2 are SGHTA and FQGTGA. This CDR3 region has 12 residues. CDR3 nucleotides: TGTGCCAGCAGCCAAGGGGGTGGAATTCAGTACTTC. As protein: CASSQGGGIQYF.

The gene calls are TRBV9 and TRBJ2-3; no definite D call. The V end lost 0 bases, the J end lost 4 bases, and 6 bases lay between the germline ends. The CDR3 is 13 amino acids. The V gene's germline CDR1 is SGDLS and CDR2 YYNGEE. DNA for the CDR3: TGTGCCAGCAGCGTAGGCCCCGCAGATACGCAGTATTTT. This translates into CASSVGPADTQYF.

This clonotype was seen only a few times. The rearrangement uses TRBV11-2 and TRBJ2-7; D is tentatively TRBD1 or TRBD2 (6 bases each). Germline V gives CDR1 SGHAT, CDR2 FQNNGV. The CDR3 runs to 15 residues. Trimming shortened V by 0 bases and J by 0 bases, and 9 bases separated the two germline ends. The chain's CDR3 is CASSLEGGFSYEQYF. CDR3 bases: TGTGCCAGCAGCTTAGAGGGGGGCTTCTCCTACGAGCAGTACTTC.

The genes are TRBV20-1 and TRBJ2-3; 9 bases line up with TRBD2. With V trimmed by 3 bases and J by 2 bases, 15 bases remained unmatched. This CDR3 has 18 residues. Germline V gives CDR1 DFQATT, CDR2 SNEGSKA (reference sequence). The CDR3 reads CSASNGGSGGSSTDTQYF. The CDR3 nucleotides are TGCAGTGCTAGCAACGGGGGCAGCGGGGGGAGTTCCACAGATACGCAGTATTTT.

The table lists this clonotype with a count of one. The chain joins TRBV29-1 to TRBJ2-7; perhaps TRBD2 as D (5 bases). Germline CDR1 SQVTM, CDR2 ANQGSEA. V dropped 7 bases and J dropped 5 bases, with 15 bases sitting between them. The length of the CDR3 is 12 residues. The chain's CDR3 is CSASSGSHEQYF. CDR3 bases: TGCAGCGCATCCTCGGGATCCCACGAGCAGTACTTC.

This clonotype was seen at least ten times. The chain couples TRBV9 to TRBJ2-7; 8 nucleotides agree with TRBD1. The CDR3 covers 15 residues. CDR1 and CDR2 (germline): SGDLS, YYNGEE. V lost 3 bases and J lost 3; bases outside the gene matches: 8. CDR3 loop: CASSARTGSFYEQYF. The CDR3, as DNA: TGTGCCAGCAGCGCCCGGACAGGGTCCTTCTACGAGCAGTACTTC.

The gene calls are TRBV6-1 and TRBJ2-3; D could derive from TRBD1 or TRBD2 (5 bases each). Germline V lookup: CDR1 MNHNS, CDR2 SASEGT. The CDR3 contains 15 residues. V lost 7 bases and J 6 bases, leaving 20 bases between the germline ends. CDR3 sequence: CASTRRRQSVDTQYF. CDR3 coding DNA: TGTGCCAGCACGAGGAGGAGACAGAGTGTTGATACGCAGTATTTT.

The V gene is TRBV20-1, the J gene TRBJ2-7, with unresolved D. V gave up 6 bases and J gave up 2 bases, with 14 bases separating them. Germline lookup yields CDR1 DFQATT and CDR2 SNEGSKA (reference sequence). This CDR3 comprises 13 residues. CDR3 loop: CSARPLEAYEQYF. The CDR3 DNA sequence: TGCAGTGCCCGCCCCCTCGAGGCCTACGAGCAGTACTTC.

This sequence joins TRBV24-1 and TRBJ2-2, with 7 bases identical to TRBD1. Unmatched junction bases numbered 9, after V lost 5 bases and J lost 1 base. The CDR3 is made up of 17 amino acids. CDR1 KGHDR and CDR2 SFDVKD come from the germline V gene. Here the CDR3 DNA reads TGTGCCACCAGTGGGACAACCGGGACAGAGAACACCGGGGAGCTGTTTTTT. Encoded protein: CATSGTTGTENTGELFF.

As regards this clonotype: Because it lacks the conserved phenylalanine or tryptophan at the end, this CDR3 is likely a read error. The rearrangement joins TRBV5-1 to TRBJ2-1; D is unresolved. Germline CDR1 is SGHRS and CDR2 is YFSETQ. CDR3 length: 16 residues. The V gene lost 0 bases and the J gene lost 0 bases, with 10 bases spanning the gap. CDR3 nucleotide sequence: TGCGCCAGCAGCTTGGCCCTCGGAAGCTCCTACAATGAGCAGTTCTGC. Its protein is CASSLALGSSYNEQFC.

The sample holds a few counts of this clonotype. V gene TRBV28 combines with J gene TRBJ2-3, with 7 positions matching TRBD1. This CDR3 contains 15 residues. Losses at the gene ends were 3 bases for V and 0 bases for J; bases not matched to a gene: 3. Germline V gene sequence: CDR1 MDHEN, CDR2 SYDVKM. This chain's CDR3 is CASSFNRGSTDTQYF. The CDR3 DNA reads as TGTGCCAGCAGTTTCAACAGGGGTAGCACAGATACGCAGTATTTT.

The J gene is TRBJ2-2, the V gene TRBV5-1, with D unresolved. CDR3 length equals 14 residues. Trimming removed 5 bases from V and 1 base from J, with 9 bases in between. Germline V gives CDR1 SGHRS, CDR2 YFSETQ. The CDR3 protein is CASSIGVNTGELFF. Here the CDR3 DNA reads TGCGCCAGCAGTATTGGGGTGAACACCGGGGAGCTGTTTTTT.